This T cell receptor (beta chain) was retrieved from a study of radiotherapy plus CTLA-4 blockade in lung cancer. Unmatched junction bases numbered 4, after V lost 5 bases and J lost 4 bases. This CDR3 is built from 15 residues. The germline gives CDR1 MNHNS, CDR2 SASEGT. Repertoires were generated with immunoSEQ multiplex PCR, while TCRdb's copy carries only in-frame clones and drops some. Found here are roughly 75,000 clones, about 84% of them singletons; the top ten hold 0.79%. The rearrangement uses TRBV6-1 and TRBJ2-2; 10 bases are a match to TRBD2. The receptor was isolated from a human donor with non-small cell lung cancer who had stable disease on radiotherapy plus ipilimumab. Sequenced material: peripheral blood, taken from a patient treated with radiotherapy plus ipilimumab. This CDR3 reads CASSSSGRSTGELFF. For the CDR3, the DNA is TGTGCCAGCAGTAGTAGCGGGAGGTCCACCGGGGAGCTGTTTTTT.